The T cell receptor (beta chain) under discussion was sequenced for a study of blood T cell repertoires in COVID-19. Looking at the study overall: Acute and convalescent COVID-19 specimens originated in the United States, Italy and Spain. PBMCs, B-cell-depleted T cells, or T cells were the source of the cDNA or gDNA that made up the material.

The junction had 10 bases not matched to a gene; V was cut back by 4 bases and J by 4 bases. The CDR3 is 16 residues long. Germline loops: CDR1 SGHAT, CDR2 FQNNGV. Per the authors' pipeline: Reference gene primer amplification in the assay estimated nucleated cell counts. Profiling relied on immunoSEQ multiplex PCR, and the TCRdb table lists in-frame clones only, not all of them. V, J and clone size derive from that table, while D and trimming were established from the DNA sequence. Among approximately 150,000 clones listed, roughly 86% were seen once. This chain uses TRBV11-2 with TRBJ2-3, with 8 bases matching TRBD2. The sequencing input was peripheral blood. The origin of this receptor is a woman aged 45 to 65 with acute or convalescent COVID-19. CDR3 sequence (DNA): TGTGCCAGCAGCTGGGGCCAGCGGGAGCCGGCAGATACGCAGTATTTT. As protein: CASSWGQREPADTQYF.